This T cell receptor (beta chain) was obtained from a study of blood T cell repertoires in COVID-19. About the research overall: Nucleic acid was either cDNA or gDNA, and it came from T cells, B-cell-depleted T cells, or PBMCs.

Germline V CDR1 and CDR2: KGHDR, SFDVKD. This CDR3 is 18 amino acids long. V lost 4 bases, J lost 0 bases, and 15 bases lay in between. The protocol was immunoSEQ multiplex PCR, while the TCRdb copy is restricted to in-frame clones and leaves out a portion. The sample gives about 370,000 clones, about 89% of which show up once; roughly a tenth is in the top ten. This sequence joins TRBV24-1 and TRBJ2-6, with D possibly TRBD2 on 5 matching bases. What was sequenced was peripheral blood. The TCR comes from a woman in her twenties or thirties with COVID-19, enrolled during active disease. The CDR3 region has the DNA TGTGCCACCAGTGACGGGAAGCGATACCGCTCTGGGGCCAACGTCCTGACTTTC. This encodes CATSDGKRYRSGANVLTF.